This record concerns one T cell receptor (beta chain) sequence. The table came from immunoSEQ multiplex PCR; TCRdb's copy has only in-frame clones and leaves some out. In the table there are about 340,000 clones, approximately 82% of which are singletons. The data originate from a study of blood T cell repertoires in COVID-19. Per germline, CDR1 SGHNT and CDR2 YENEEA. The CDR3 spans 16 residues. With 1 base clipped from V and 0 bases from J, the junction kept 2 bases outside the gene matches. This receptor was obtained from a man in his thirties or forties with active or convalescent COVID-19. This chain links TRBV11-3 with TRBJ2-1; 8 positions agree with TRBD2. The material sequenced was peripheral blood. CDR3 coding DNA: TGTGCCAGCAGCTTAGTAGCGGGAAGCTCCTACAATGAGCAGTTCTTC. Translated: CASSLVAGSSYNEQFF.